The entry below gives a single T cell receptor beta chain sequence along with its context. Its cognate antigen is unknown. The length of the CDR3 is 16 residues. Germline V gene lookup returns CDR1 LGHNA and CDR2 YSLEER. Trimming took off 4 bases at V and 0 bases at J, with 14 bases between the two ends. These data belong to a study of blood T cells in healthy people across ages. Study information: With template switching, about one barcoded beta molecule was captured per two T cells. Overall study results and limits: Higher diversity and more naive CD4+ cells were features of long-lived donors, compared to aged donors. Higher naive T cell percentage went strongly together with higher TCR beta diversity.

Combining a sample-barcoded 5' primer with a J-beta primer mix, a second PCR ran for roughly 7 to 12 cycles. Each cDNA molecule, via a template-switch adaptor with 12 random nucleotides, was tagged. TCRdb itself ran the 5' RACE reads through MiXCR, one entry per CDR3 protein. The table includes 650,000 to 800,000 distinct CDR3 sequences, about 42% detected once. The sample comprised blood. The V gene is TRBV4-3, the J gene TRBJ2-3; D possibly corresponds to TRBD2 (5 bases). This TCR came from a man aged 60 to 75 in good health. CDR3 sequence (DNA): TGCGCCAGCAGCCTGGGCGGTGAGCGGAGCACAGATACGCAGTATTTT. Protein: CASSLGGERSTDTQYF.